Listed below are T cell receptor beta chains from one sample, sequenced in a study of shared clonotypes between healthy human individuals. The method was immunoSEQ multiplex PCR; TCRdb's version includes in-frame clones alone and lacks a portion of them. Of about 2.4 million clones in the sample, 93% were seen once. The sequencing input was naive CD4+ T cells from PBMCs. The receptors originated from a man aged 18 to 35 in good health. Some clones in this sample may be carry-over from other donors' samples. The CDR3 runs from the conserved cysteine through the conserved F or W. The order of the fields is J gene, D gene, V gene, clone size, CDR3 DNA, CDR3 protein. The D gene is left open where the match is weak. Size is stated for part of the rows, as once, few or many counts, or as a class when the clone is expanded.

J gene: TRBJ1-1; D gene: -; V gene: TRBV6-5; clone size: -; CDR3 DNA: TGTGCCAGCAGTTACCCCCCCAGGGGTTTGAACACTGAAGCTTTCTTT; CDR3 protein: CASSYPPRGLNTEAFF
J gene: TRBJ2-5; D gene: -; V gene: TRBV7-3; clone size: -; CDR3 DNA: TGTGCCAGCAGCTTAAAGGGGCGAAAAGAGACCCAGTACTTC; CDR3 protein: CASSLKGRKETQYF
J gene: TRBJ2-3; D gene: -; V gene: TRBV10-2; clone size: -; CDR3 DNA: TGCGCCAGCCGGAGGAAAGGTCCCTCTAGCACAGATACGCAGTATTTT; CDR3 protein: CASRRKGPSSTDTQYF
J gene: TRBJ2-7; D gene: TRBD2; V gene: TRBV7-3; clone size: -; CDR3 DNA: TGTGCCAGCAGCCCCAGCGGGGGGGACTACGAGCAGTACTTC; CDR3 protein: CASSPSGGDYEQYF
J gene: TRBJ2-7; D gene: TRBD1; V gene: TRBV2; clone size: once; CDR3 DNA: TGTGCCAGCAGGACACAGGGGCCCTCCTACGAGCAGTACTTC; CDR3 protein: CASRTQGPSYEQYF
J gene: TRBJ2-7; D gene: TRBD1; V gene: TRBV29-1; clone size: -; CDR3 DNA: TGCAGCGTCCGACAGGGGGCCTCCTACGAGCAGTACTTC; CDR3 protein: CSVRQGASYEQYF
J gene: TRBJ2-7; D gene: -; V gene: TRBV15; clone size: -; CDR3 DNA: TGTGCCACCAGCGTGGCAGGTCCCTACGAGCAGTACTTC; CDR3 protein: CATSVAGPYEQYF
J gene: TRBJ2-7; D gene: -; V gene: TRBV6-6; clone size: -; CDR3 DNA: TGTGCCAGCAGTTACTCAGTGGAGAGCCAGTACTTC; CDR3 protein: CASSYSVESQYF
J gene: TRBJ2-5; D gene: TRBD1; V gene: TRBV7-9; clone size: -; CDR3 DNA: TGTGCCAGCAGCTCAAAGGACAGGGGAGAGACCCAGTACTTC; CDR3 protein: CASSSKDRGETQYF
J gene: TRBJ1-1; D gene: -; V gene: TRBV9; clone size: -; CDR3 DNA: TGTGCCAGCAGCGCAGACGGCCCCGGCACTGAAGCTTTCTTT; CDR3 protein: CASSADGPGTEAFF
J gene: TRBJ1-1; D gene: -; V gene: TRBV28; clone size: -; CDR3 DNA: TGTGCCAGCAGTTTAGGCAGCCCGGGAGCTTTCTTT; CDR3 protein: CASSLGSPGAFF
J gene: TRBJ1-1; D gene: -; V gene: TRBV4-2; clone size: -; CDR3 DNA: TGTGCCAGCAGTCTCAGTCGCGGGACCCAGAACACTGAAGCTTTCTTT; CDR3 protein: CASSLSRGTQNTEAFF
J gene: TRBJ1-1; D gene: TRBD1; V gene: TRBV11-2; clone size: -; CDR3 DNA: TGTGCCAGCAGCTCGGACAGGGCAACTGAAGCTTTCTTT; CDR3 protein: CASSSDRATEAFF